The source of this T cell receptor beta chain is a study of shared clonotypes between healthy human individuals (TCRdb year 2020). Some background on the complete study: Two women and a few men aged 18 to 49 years were included in the cohort. For each donor, CD4 naive and CD4 memory were each given three plates, CD8 naive was given two plates, and CD8 memory was given one plate. Blood TCR repertoires of 5 or 6 healthy adults were deeply sequenced to estimate repertoire size and the extent of clonotype sharing between individuals. Different laboratories and diverse techniques were used to prepare libraries and sequence TCR repertoires, to increase sequencing depth and limit assay-specific biases. Between about 0.85 and 9.5 billion PBMCs per donor were obtained by leukapheresis. What the research found in general, with its limitations: Clonotypes shared by all four sorted-subset donors showed higher generation probabilities than non-shared clonotypes. Because the study included only a small number of donors, the genetic and exposure-history diversity represented was limited. Rarefaction of sorted-subset datasets indicated incomplete sequencing despite the large sequencing depth. Pairwise subsampling led to the expectation that sequencing depth would affect the degree of clonotype sharing among donors. Naive subsets generally had larger estimated clonotype richness than memory subsets. When a few donors were compared, the shared fraction of clonotypes was approximately 5% for naive CD4, 3% to 4% for naive CD8, roughly 2.5% for memory CD4, and about 0.36% for memory CD8. Only blood was sampled, and tissue TCR repertoires likely differ from those in blood.

Healthy HIV-negative adults with no recently reported acute infections or vaccinations were included as donors. Every donor was a Caucasian adult residing in Nashville, Tennessee, USA. Magnetic negative selection was used to enrich CD4+ T cells, after which naive cells were positively selected on CD45RA and the negative fraction became the memory subset. After blood collection by leukapheresis, PBMCs were isolated using Ficoll-Histopaque density gradient centrifugation and then cryopreserved in the vapor phase of liquid nitrogen. Analytical flow cytometry was used to check the purity and quantity of every magnetically sorted T cell population. Genomic DNA was isolated from each sorted fraction and quantified by UV absorbance on a Nanodrop 2000c. CDR3 length: 15 amino acids, cysteine to phenylalanine. Just CDR3 DNA is preserved here, 45 bases in frame from base 1. The CDR1 and CDR2 encoded by the germline V gene are SGHRS and YFSETQ. V ends up 2 bases short and J 8 bases short, with an unmatched junction base count of 7.

A remark on this clone: This clone's antigen is unknown. No per-base quality is available; no much larger clone lies one base away.

TCR CDR3 regions were amplified from genomic DNA by multiplex PCR using the deep immunoSEQ assay. Genomic DNA extracted from each cell subset was distributed evenly over all wells of several immunoSEQ 96-well plates, and each plate served as one replicate. For sorted subsets, roughly 200 ng of genomic DNA, equivalent to tens of thousands of T cell genomes, went into each replicate PCR. Purified libraries were measured with a Qubit 3.0 fluorometer, size-checked on a Bioanalyzer 2100, and measured again with the KAPA Library Quantification kit. Every immunoSEQ 96-well plate was sequenced on a separate single-read 150-cycle Illumina NextSeq 550 flow cell. Per the source publication's procedure: Because only junctional sequences without quality scores were contained in the immunoSEQ output, filtering matching that applied to full-length reads could not be performed. Sequences were annotated with PyIR, a Python wrapper for IgBLAST v1.9, using IMGT germline references to assign V/J genes and CDR3. Reads were filtered out if the reads had weak V/J assignments (E-value above 1e-6), no CDR3, stop codons, out-of-frame junctions, or ambiguous translated residues. A V3J clonotype was defined by an identical inferred V gene, J gene, and CDR3 amino acid sequence. Percentage overlap between repertoires was computed as shared unique clonotypes divided by the size of the smaller repertoire. Richness of each repertoire was evaluated using RTK rarefaction, the Chao1 estimator, and Recon v2.1 estimates of unobserved clonotypes. Generation probabilities for all TCRbeta clonotypes obtained by the gDNA method from four donors were computed using OLGA. This immuneACCESS table, as held by TCRdb, lists in-frame sequences with V and J called but not all clones. Of the missing ones, under half trace to an unresolved V gene in checked studies; the others have no known cause. V and J calls and clone size are copied from that table; D and trimming were computed from the DNA. The sample table lists about 2.3 million clones, roughly 93% of them with a count of one. In total, the top ten clones hold about 0.41% of the sample.

Input material: naive CD4+ T cells from PBMCs. The cell subset or site label here, explained by the study, means: CD45RA+ positively selected. The sequence links TRBV5-1 to TRBJ2-1, with 10 bases matching TRBD2. The source of this sequence is a man between 18 and 29 years old in good health. Some clones in this sample may be carry-over from other donors' samples. The DNA sequence is TGCGCCAGCAGCTTCGAACTAGCGGGGAACTATGAGCAGTTCTTC. This gives the protein CASSFELAGNYEQFF.